Below are 5 T cell receptor beta chains sequenced from a single sample in a study of breast tumors, draining lymph nodes, adjacent tissues. MiXCR, applied by TCRdb to the multiplex PCR reads, yields one record per CDR3 protein. The sample carries 11,000 or so distinct CDR3 sequences, around 34% recorded once. Sequencing used breast tumor tissue. These receptors came from a female donor with breast cancer. Some clones in this sample may be carry-over from other donors' samples.

This clonotype was detected many times. This chain links TRBV29-1 with TRBJ2-7; 9 bases are shared with TRBD2. CDR1 SQVTM and CDR2 ANQGSEA come from the germline V gene. This CDR3 contains 15 residues. V lost 1 base, J lost 2 bases, and 6 bases stayed unmatched. CDR3 sequence reads: CSVEGLAESAYEQYF. The CDR3 nucleotides read TGCAGCGTTGAAGGACTAGCGGAGTCGGCCTACGAGCAGTACTTC.

The genes are TRBV19 and TRBJ1-1; D possibly corresponds to TRBD1 (6 bases). The CDR3 is 17 residues long. Germline assignment: CDR1 LNHDA and CDR2 SQIVND (reference sequence). V was trimmed by 4 bases and J by 0 bases, leaving 18 bases between them. As DNA, the CDR3 is TGTGCCAGTAGTAGGAAGACCAGGGGTAGGATGAACACTGAAGCTTTCTTT. The encoded protein is CASSRKTRGRMNTEAFF.

The sample holds many counts of this clonotype. V gene TRBV11-2 combines with J gene TRBJ2-7; no reliable D call. V lost 2 bases and J 4 bases, leaving 6 bases between the germline ends. This CDR3 contains 12 residues. CDR1 SGHAT and CDR2 FQNNGV come from the germline V gene. The CDR3 DNA reads TGTGCCAGCAGCTTATCAGGATACGAGCAGTACTTC. Protein product: CASSLSGYEQYF. Based on the CDR3 plus reference TRBV11-2 and TRBJ2-7, the full variable domain is EAGVAQSPRYKIIEKRQSVAFWCNPISGHATLYWYQQILGQGPKLLIQFQNNGVVDDSQLPKDRFSAERLKGVDSTLKIQPAKLEDSAVYLCASSLSGYEQYFGPGTRLTVT.

This clonotype is termed large (0.1 to 1%). The rearrangement uses TRBV2 and TRBJ2-3; 15 positions match TRBD2. Germline CDR1 is SNHLY and CDR2 is FYNNEI. CDR3 size: 15 residues. J lost 3 bases, V lost 6 bases, and 1 base had no gene match. DNA of the CDR3: TGTGCCAGCAGAGGGACTAGCGGGAGGACAGATACGCAGTATTTT. Its translation is CASRGTSGRTDTQYF. The full variable domain, with the rest looked up from reference TRBV2 and TRBJ2-3, is EPEVTQTPSHQVTQMGQEVILRCVPISNHLYFYWYRQILGQKVEFLVSFYNNEISEKSEIFDDQFSVERPDGSNFTLKIRSTKLEDSAMYFCASRGTSGRTDTQYFGPGTRLTVL.

This clonotype is medium-sized. CDR3 amino acids: CASSLTGPQETQYF. The CDR3 DNA follows: TGTGCCAGCAGCCTGACAGGGCCCCAAGAGACCCAGTACTTC. The gene calls are TRBV5-5 and TRBJ2-5; 7 bases match TRBD1. V dropped 4 bases and J dropped 1; count of bases not matched to a gene: 4. The CDR3 has 14 amino acids. Germline V gene sequence: CDR1 SGHKS, CDR2 YYEKEE (reference sequence).